These T cell receptor beta chains were read from a single sample in a study of blood T cell repertoires in COVID-19. TCRdb's table, derived via immunoSEQ multiplex PCR, lists solely in-frame clones and lacks some. This table holds 350,000 or so clones, approximately 89% found once. Material for sequencing was peripheral blood. Receptor source: a woman in her sixties with COVID-19, enrolled during active disease. The CDR3 runs from the conserved cysteine through the conserved F or W. D genes are given only for firm matches. Size is omitted from some rows. Given values are once, few, many or a class for expanded clones.

v_gene	abundance	d_gene	j_gene	CDR3nt	CDR3aa
TRBV7-9	NA	NA	TRBJ1-1	TGTGCCAGCAGCGACAGGCCCCATCCTGAAGCTTTCTTT	CASSDRPHPEAFF
TRBV5-1	once	TRBD1	TRBJ1-2	TGCGCCAGCAGCTTGGATCAGGGGGAGAACTATGGCTACACCTTC	CASSLDQGENYGYTF
TRBV28	NA	TRBD1	TRBJ1-4	TGTGCCAGCAGAAACAGGGGGTTACAGGAAAAACTGTTTTTT	CASRNRGLQEKLFF
TRBV6-4	NA	NA	TRBJ1-1	TGTGCCAGCAGCCCCGATCTAGGGGGGGGGCGCAAGGGAGCTTTCTTT	CASSPDLGGGRKGAFF
TRBV7-9	NA	TRBD1	TRBJ1-1	TGTGCCAGCAGCTTAGGCCCGGGGCAGGGGGGTGAAGCTTTCTTT	CASSLGPGQGGEAFF
TRBV20-1	NA	NA	TRBJ1-1	TGCATCACACACAAGACTGAAGCTTTCTTT	CITHKTEAFF
TRBV15	NA	NA	TRBJ2-1	TGTGCCACCAGCAGAGGTGGGGCCCTCACGAATGAGCAGTTCTTC	CATSRGGALTNEQFF
TRBV5-1	once	NA	TRBJ1-4	TGCGCCAGCTCTTTTGCAACTAATGAAAAACTGTTTTTT	CASSFATNEKLFF
TRBV28	NA	NA	TRBJ1-3	TGTGCCAGCAGTTTCACAGGATCCTCTGGAAACACCATATATTTT	CASSFTGSSGNTIYF
TRBV9	NA	NA	TRBJ2-1	TGTGCCAGCAGCGTAGGAGGGATTGCCCACAATGAGCAGTTCTTC	CASSVGGIAHNEQFF
TRBV28	NA	TRBD1	TRBJ1-5	TGTGCCAGCAGTCCGTCGGGACAGGGGATTAGCAATCAGCCCCAGCATTTT	CASSPSGQGISNQPQHF
TRBV4-1	NA	NA	TRBJ1-5	TGCGCCAGCAGCCAACTTAGCAATCAGCCCCAGCATTTT	CASSQLSNQPQHF
TRBV29-1	NA	TRBD1	TRBJ2-7	TGCAGCGTTTGGCCCGGACAGGCAGCCTACGAGCAGTACTTC	CSVWPGQAAYEQYF
TRBV10-1	NA	TRBD1	TRBJ1-1	TGCGCCAGCAGACCGGGACAGACATTGAACACTGAAGCTTTCTTT	CASRPGQTLNTEAFF
TRBV5-4	NA	TRBD1	TRBJ2-3	TGTGCCAGCAGCTTGGCCTTCACAGGGGTCACAGATACGCAGTATTTT	CASSLAFTGVTDTQYF
TRBV18	NA	NA	TRBJ2-3	TGTGCCAGCTCAAGCCAGGGGCCTTTTACTAGCACAGATACGCAGTATTTT	CASSSQGPFTSTDTQYF
TRBV4-2	NA	NA	TRBJ1-2	TGTGCCAGCAGCGAGATAGGAGGGGAGAATGGCTACACCTTC	CASSEIGGENGYTF
TRBV6-5	NA	NA	TRBJ1-4	TGTGCCAGCACCGAGGGGAGGCCTAGTAATGAAAAACTGTTTTTT	CASTEGRPSNEKLFF
TRBV30	NA	NA	TRBJ1-1	TGTGCCTGGAGGCAGGGAGGGGACACTGAAGCTTTCTTT	CAWRQGGDTEAFF
TRBV9	NA	TRBD2	TRBJ2-3	TGTGCCAGCAGCGTAGGTGAAGGGAGGGCCACAGATACGCAGTATTTT	CASSVGEGRATDTQYF
TRBV28	once	NA	TRBJ1-1	TGTGCCAGCAGTCCCTACAGGGAAAGAGGCAACACTGAAGCTTTCTTT	CASSPYRERGNTEAFF
TRBV27	NA	NA	TRBJ2-2	TGTGCCAGCAGCGACATCCGGGACACCTCCACCGGGGAGCTGTTTTTT	CASSDIRDTSTGELFF
TRBV27	NA	NA	TRBJ1-1	TGTGCCAGCAGAACATATCTGCGGGGCGCGAACACTGAAGCTTTCTTT	CASRTYLRGANTEAFF
TRBV14	NA	NA	TRBJ1-2	TGTGCCAGCAGCTCCGGGGTGCTCTATGGCTACACCTTC	CASSSGVLYGYTF
TRBV4-2	NA	TRBD2	TRBJ2-5	TGTGCCAGCAGCCAAGAGTTTAGCGGGGGAGTGGAGACCCAGTACTTC	CASSQEFSGGVETQYF
TRBV2	NA	NA	TRBJ1-1	TGTGCCAGCAGTGAAGCGAGACTTAGGAACACTGAAGCTTTCTTT	CASSEARLRNTEAFF
TRBV5-1	NA	NA	TRBJ1-3	TGCGCCAGCAGCTTGGATAGCGGTAGAGGAAACACCATATATTTT	CASSLDSGRGNTIYF
TRBV7-9	NA	TRBD1	TRBJ1-2	TGTGCCAGCAGCCCCCCCGGGACAGGGGGAGGATTTGGCTACACCTTC	CASSPPGTGGGFGYTF
TRBV6-5	NA	NA	TRBJ2-7	TGTGCCAGCAAGCACGGACTGCGGGAGCAGTACTTC	CASKHGLREQYF
TRBV4-1	NA	NA	TRBJ2-2	TGCGCCAGCAGCCAAGATATTGGGCGGAACACCGGGGAGCTGTTTTTT	CASSQDIGRNTGELFF
TRBV11-1	many	NA	TRBJ2-1	TGTGCCAGCAGTCTTGGGCGGGGGCCCCACAATGAGCAGTTCTTC	CASSLGRGPHNEQFF
TRBV6-2/TRBV6-3	once	TRBD1	TRBJ2-3	TGTGCCAGCAGTTACCCACTAAACTCGACAGGGGGATCGAGAGATACGCAGTATTTT	CASSYPLNSTGGSRDTQYF
TRBV29-1	NA	NA	TRBJ1-1	TGCAGCGTTGATGAGAGAGGCACTGAAGCTTTCTTT	CSVDERGTEAFF
TRBV6-5	NA	TRBD1	TRBJ1-6	TGTGCCAGCACAGGGGGCAATAATTCACCCCTCCACTTT	CASTGGNNSPLHF
TRBV2	few	NA	TRBJ1-2	TGTGCCAGCACCTCTGGTGGCGGATACTATGGCTACACCTTC	CASTSGGGYYGYTF
TRBV7-9	NA	NA	TRBJ2-1	TGTGCCAGCAGCTTGACAGGCTACTACAATGAGCAGTTCTTC	CASSLTGYYNEQFF
TRBV5-6	NA	NA	TRBJ1-1	TGTGCCAGCAGTGTTGCAGGGAACACTGAAGCTTTCTTT	CASSVAGNTEAFF
TRBV14	NA	TRBD2	TRBJ2-1	TGTGCCAGCAGCCCCCGACTAGCGGGGGGGCCTCTTGACAATGAGCAGTTCTTC	CASSPRLAGGPLDNEQFF
TRBV5-6	NA	TRBD1	TRBJ1-3	TGTGCCAGCAGCTCTAGACAGGGAAGGGCCTTCGGGGGAAACACCATATATTTT	CASSSRQGRAFGGNTIYF
TRBV6-4	NA	NA	TRBJ1-1	TGTGCCAGCAGTGAGAGGAGGGACACTGAAGCTTTCTTT	CASSERRDTEAFF
TRBV3-1/TRBV3-2	NA	TRBD1	TRBJ2-1	TGTGCCAGCAGCCCCCCGGGACAGGGGGCTTCCAGTGAGCAGTTCTTC	CASSPPGQGASSEQFF
TRBV4-1	few	TRBD1	TRBJ1-1	TGCGCCAGCAGCGCAACCGGGACAGGAGGCACTGAAGCTTTCTTT	CASSATGTGGTEAFF
TRBV27	NA	NA	TRBJ1-1	TGTGCCAGCAGTTTAGGCAGTAATGAAGCTTTCTTT	CASSLGSNEAFF
TRBV5-1	few	NA	TRBJ2-7	TGCGCCAGCAGCTTCCACTACGAGCAGTACTTC	CASSFHYEQYF
TRBV7-8	NA	TRBD1	TRBJ1-6	TGTGCCAGCAGGCACGGACAGGGGGTCGGTTCACCCCTCCACTTT	CASRHGQGVGSPLHF
TRBV12-3/TRBV12-4	NA	NA	TRBJ1-1	TGTGCCAGCAGTCAGGGGATAAACACTGAAGCTTTCTTT	CASSQGINTEAFF